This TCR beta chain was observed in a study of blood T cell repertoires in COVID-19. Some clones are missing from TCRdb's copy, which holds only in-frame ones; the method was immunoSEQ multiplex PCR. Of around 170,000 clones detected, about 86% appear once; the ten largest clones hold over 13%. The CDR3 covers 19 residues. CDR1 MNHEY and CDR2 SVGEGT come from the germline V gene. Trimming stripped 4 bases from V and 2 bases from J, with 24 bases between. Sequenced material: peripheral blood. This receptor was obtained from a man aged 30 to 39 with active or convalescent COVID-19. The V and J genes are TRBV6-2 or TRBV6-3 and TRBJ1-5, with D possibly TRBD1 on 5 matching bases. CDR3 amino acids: CASSSARGSPAARNQPQHF. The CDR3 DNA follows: TGTGCCAGCAGTTCCGCCCGGGGGAGCCCCGCGGCCCGCAATCAGCCCCAGCATTTT.